This T cell receptor beta chain was identified during a study of PD-L1 blockade in urothelial cancer. As concerns this clone: What it recognizes is unknown.

Findings of the study overall: Better progression-free and overall survival followed lower pretreatment blood clonality.

PCRs each included synthetic TCR analog templates spiked in. Only in-frame clones appear in the TCRdb table, and some are missing; sequencing was by immunoSEQ multiplex PCR. The sample has about 14,000 clones; 85% to 90% are singletons. The CDR3 covers 14 residues. Germline V gene sequence: CDR1 SGHRS, CDR2 YFSETQ. V trimming: 7 bases; J trimming: 6 bases; junction bases outside the gene matches: 11. Patients had urothelial carcinoma that was locally advanced or metastatic. The sample here was PBMCs, taken around atezolizumab (anti-PD-L1) treatment. The rearrangement links TRBV5-1 to TRBJ1-2; 8 nucleotides line up with TRBD1. This clonotype was obtained from an older man with urothelial cancer. Written as DNA, the CDR3 is TGCGCCAGCGGCCGACAGGGGAGAACGGATGGCTACACCTTC. Translating it yields CASGRQGRTDGYTF.